The T cell receptor beta chain described here comes from a study of T cells in Graves' hyperthyroidism and ophthalmopathy. Participants, patients aged 18 to 65, had newly diagnosed hyperthyroidism with a duration under 2 months. Germline V gene lookup returns CDR1 LGHDT and CDR2 YNNKEL (reference sequence). The CDR3 runs to 15 residues. The germline V and J ends were trimmed by 1 base and 0 bases, with 6 bases remaining between them. RNA transcripts yielded amplified TCR beta CDR3 regions. Using the HTBI primer set, a first-round RT-PCR was run on the TCR CDR3. TCRdb redid the calling of the multiplex PCR reads with MiXCR, one entry per CDR3 protein. The data show around 180,000 distinct CDR3 sequences, over 15% seen once. This clonotype has ten or more counts. Its specificity is unknown. Notes on the study in general: Separation of ophthalmopathy from stable hyperthyroidism was achieved by a 13 V-J model.

The J gene is TRBJ1-4, the V gene TRBV3-1, with a weak D call TRBD1 (5 bases). This clonotype originated in a woman in her forties or fifties with Graves' hyperthyroidism. Sequenced sample: blood. The CDR3 spells CASSQGTTTNEKLFF. The CDR3 nucleotides are TGTGCCAGCAGCCAAGGGACAACAACTAATGAAAAACTGTTTTTT.